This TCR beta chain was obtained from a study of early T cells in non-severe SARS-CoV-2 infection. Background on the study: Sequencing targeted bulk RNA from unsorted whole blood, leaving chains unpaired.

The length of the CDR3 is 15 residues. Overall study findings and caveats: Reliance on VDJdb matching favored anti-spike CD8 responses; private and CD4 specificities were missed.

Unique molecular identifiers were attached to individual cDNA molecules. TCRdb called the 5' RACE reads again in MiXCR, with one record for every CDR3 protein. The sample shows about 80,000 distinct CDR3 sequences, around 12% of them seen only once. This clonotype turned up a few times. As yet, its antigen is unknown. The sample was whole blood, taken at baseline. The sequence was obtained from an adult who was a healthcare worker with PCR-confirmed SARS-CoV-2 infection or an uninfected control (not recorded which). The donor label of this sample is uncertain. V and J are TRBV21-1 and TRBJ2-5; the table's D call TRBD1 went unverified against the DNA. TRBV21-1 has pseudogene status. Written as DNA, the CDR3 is TGTGCCAGCAGCAATCGTCAGGGGGCCGAAGAGACCCAGTACTTC. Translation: CASSNRQGAEETQYF.